One sample yielded the 14 T cell receptor beta chains listed below, sequenced in a study of cytomegalovirus exposure and HLA in healthy donors. This PCR relied on a set of 60 Vbeta primers and 13 Jbeta primers. The protocol was immunoSEQ multiplex PCR, while the TCRdb copy is restricted to in-frame clones and leaves out a portion. The sample shows 90,000 to 140,000 clones, 12% to 15% of them seen only once. Sample: PBMCs. These receptors all stem from a female donor in good health and CMV-seronegative.

The CDR3 spells CASSGGAEQPQHF. The CDR3 coding sequence is TGTGCCAGCAGTGGGGGCGCTGAACAGCCCCAGCATTTT. The V gene is TRBV6-1, the J gene TRBJ1-5; D possibly corresponds to TRBD1 (5 bases). The CDR3 covers 13 residues. Germline assignment: CDR1 MNHNS and CDR2 SASEGT. The V end was cut by 4 bases, the J end by 7 bases, with 11 bases between.

In this sample, this clone turned up a few times. This rearrangement joins TRBV15 to TRBJ2-7; D might be TRBD1 (6 bases). Trimming cost V 1 base and J 3 bases, with 10 bases left between them. Looked up from germline, CDR1 is LNHNV and CDR2 is YYDKDF (reference sequence). This CDR3 is 14 amino acids long. The CDR3 sequence: CATSRAGQLYEQYF. The CDR3 nucleotides are TGTGCCACCAGCAGAGCCGGACAGCTCTACGAGCAGTACTTC.

The V and J genes are TRBV30 and TRBJ2-3, with TRBD1 matching 8 bases. CDR3 size: 14 residues. Germline V gives CDR1 GTSNPN, CDR2 SVGIG (reference sequence). The V and J ends lost 3 bases and 6 bases, in that order; junction bases with no gene match: 8. For the CDR3, the DNA is TGTGCCTGGAGGGTCCAGGACAGGGAGGATACGCAGTATTTT. This translates into CAWRVQDREDTQYF.

This clone was observed at least ten times. This sequence joins TRBV10-3 and TRBJ1-2, with 7 bases lining up with TRBD1. The germline gives CDR1 ENHRY, CDR2 SYGVKD. The CDR3 runs 14 residues. Trimming cost V 10 bases and J 6 bases; bases outside gene matches: 14. CDR3 nucleotide sequence: TGTGCCACCTCTTATCAGGGGGGAGGAGATGGCTACACCTTC. Amino acids: CATSYQGGGDGYTF.

This chain links TRBV7-3 with TRBJ2-2; a possible D gene is TRBD2 (6 bases). CDR1 is SGHTA, CDR2 FQGTGA, per germline. Trimming removed 2 bases from V and 5 bases from J, with 15 bases in between. The length of the CDR3 is 16 residues. CDR3: CASSLEIGGSTGELFF. In DNA form, the CDR3 reads TGTGCCAGCAGCTTAGAGATCGGGGGATCTACCGGGGAGCTGTTTTTT.

This clone has just a few counts. The chain carries TRBV4-2 and TRBJ2-4, with a possible D match to TRBD2 (6 bases). The CDR3 length is 15 residues. Per the germline V gene, CDR1 is LGHNA and CDR2 is YNFKEQ. V lost 0 bases, J lost 5 bases, and 11 bases lay in between. The CDR3 DNA sequence: TGTGCCAGCAGCCAAGAGAAGGGGAGGCAAAACATTCAGTACTTC. Its protein product is CASSQEKGRQNIQYF.

This clone was observed a few times. The chain employs TRBV27 and TRBJ1-3; D is unclear. The CDR3 covers 15 residues. The V gene's germline CDR1 is MNHEY and CDR2 SMNVEV (reference sequence). Trimming removed 0 bases at V and 0 bases at J, with 6 bases between. The CDR3: CASSLSFYSGNTIYF. DNA for the CDR3: TGTGCCAGCAGTTTATCGTTTTACTCTGGAAACACCATATATTTT.

The chain joins TRBV2 to TRBJ2-2; 7 bases align to TRBD2. The CDR3 is 15 residues long. Germline CDR1 and CDR2: SNHLY and FYNNEI. Losses at the gene ends were 6 bases for V and 1 base for J; bases not matched to a gene: 5. This chain's CDR3 is CASSPWTRNTGELFF. DNA of the CDR3: TGTGCCAGCAGCCCCTGGACTAGGAACACCGGGGAGCTGTTTTTT. The full variable domain, rest sourced from reference TRBV2 and TRBJ2-2, is EPEVTQTPSHQVTQMGQEVILRCVPISNHLYFYWYRQILGQKVEFLVSFYNNEISEKSEIFDDQFSVERPDGSNFTLKIRSTKLEDSAMYFCASSPWTRNTGELFFGEGSRLTVL.

J is TRBJ1-1 and V is TRBV9; 9 positions agree with TRBD1. Germline values: CDR1 SGDLS, CDR2 YYNGEE. V lost 0 bases to trimming and J lost 4 bases; unmatched junction nucleotides: 1. This CDR3 has 14 amino acids. CDR3 nucleotides: TGTGCCAGCAGCGTAGGGGACAGGGTCACTGAAGCTTTCTTT. Protein product: CASSVGDRVTEAFF.

This clone was counted only a few times. The chain couples TRBV7-2 to TRBJ2-3; 7 nucleotides line up with TRBD2. J lost 0 bases, V lost 3 bases, and 9 bases had no gene match. The CDR3 contains 17 residues. The V gene's germline CDR1 is SGHTA and CDR2 FQGNSA. This CDR3 reads CASSFSPLAASTDTQYF. CDR3 in DNA: TGTGCCAGCAGCTTTAGCCCCCTAGCGGCTAGCACAGATACGCAGTATTTT.

In this sample, this clone turned up a few times. The chain recombines TRBV7-9 with TRBJ1-4, with 7 bases identical to TRBD1. J gave up 4 bases and V 8 bases, and 7 bases lay outside the gene matches. Germline V gene data show CDR1 as SEHNR and CDR2 as FQNEAQ (reference sequence). CDR3 length: 14 amino acids. The CDR3 region is CASGDSPYNEKLFF. For the CDR3, the DNA is TGTGCCAGCGGGGACAGCCCTTATAATGAAAAACTGTTTTTT.

This clone was picked up a small number of times. This sequence joins TRBV19 and TRBJ1-1; 10 nucleotides line up with TRBD1. CDR1 and CDR2 from the germline V gene are LNHDA and SQIVND (reference sequence). The V and J ends lost 5 bases and 4 bases, in that order; junction bases with no gene match: 10. There are 16 residues in the CDR3. The CDR3 DNA reads TGTGCCAGTAGTGACCCGAGACAGGGGGCTGGCACTGAAGCTTTCTTT. This sequence encodes CASSDPRQGAGTEAFF.

The chain links TRBV4-1 to TRBJ2-7, with 8 nucleotides matching TRBD1. V lost 4 bases and J lost 6; bases outside the gene matches: 11. The CDR3 runs 15 residues. Germline V gene lookup returns CDR1 MGHRA and CDR2 YSYEKL. The CDR3 bases are TGCGCCAGCAGCCTCCCCAGCAGGGGGCGTGTCGAGCAGTACTTC. As protein: CASSLPSRGRVEQYF.

This clone turned up a few times. This chain connects TRBV9 to TRBJ2-1, with D maybe TRBD1 (6 bases). The CDR3 loop spans 12 amino acids. The germline V gene encodes CDR1 SGDLS and CDR2 YYNGEE. V lost 7 bases to trimming and J lost 5 bases, with 10 bases between them. CDR3 nucleotide sequence: TGTGCCAGCGGGACACTGAACAATGAGCAGTTCTTC. Translating gives CASGTLNNEQFF.